Listed here are 8 T cell receptor beta chains from one sample, sequenced in a study of OX40 agonist ivuxolimab in advanced cancers. Measured with immunoSEQ multiplex PCR; TCRdb has only the in-frame clones, and not every one. The repertoire holds about 67,000 clones, with around 87% as singletons. The specimen was CD4+ or CD8+ T cells sorted from blood, collected in a trial of the OX40 agonist ivuxolimab. The source of these receptors is an adult with an advanced solid tumor such as melanoma, head and neck, liver or kidney cancer.

This clone was picked up one time. The gene calls are TRBV5-1 and TRBJ2-5; 11 bases line up with TRBD2. Near its end, the DNA agrees better with TRBJ2-7, so the J call may be wrong. Germline values: CDR1 SGHRS, CDR2 YFSETQ. This CDR3 is built from 15 residues. The CDR3 DNA is TGCGCCAGCAGGTCTATAGCGGGAGGGTTGGGCGAGCAGTACTTC. Translating it yields CASRSIAGGLGEQYF.

The rearrangement joins TRBV7-2 to TRBJ2-7, with 11 bases that match TRBD1. The CDR3 has 16 amino acids. Per the germline V gene, CDR1 is SGHTA and CDR2 is FQGNSA. J gave up 2 bases and V 5 bases, and 8 bases lay outside the gene matches. The CDR3: CASSLWTGGLAYEQYF. The DNA of the CDR3 is TGTGCCAGCAGCCTCTGGACAGGGGGCTTAGCCTACGAGCAGTACTTC. Looking up the rest from reference TRBV7-2 and TRBJ2-7 gives the full variable domain: GAGVSQSPSNKVTEKGKDVELRCDPISGHTALYWYRQSLGQGLEFLIYFQGNSAPDKSGLPSDRFSAERTGGSVSTLTIQRTQQEDSAVYLCASSLWTGGLAYEQYFGPGTRLTVT.

The rearrangement links TRBV7-3 to TRBJ1-2; D possibly corresponds to TRBD1 (6 bases). The CDR3 totals 13 residues. The V end was cut by 5 bases, the J end by 6 bases, with 13 bases between. Per the germline V gene, CDR1 is SGHTA and CDR2 is FQGTGA. The CDR3 coding sequence is TGTGCCAGCAGCGCCAGGGGAAACGATGGCTACACCTTC. Its protein is CASSARGNDGYTF. The full variable domain, completed using reference TRBV7-3 and TRBJ1-2, is GAGVSQTPSNKVTEKGKYVELRCDPISGHTALYWYRQSLGQGPEFLIYFQGTGAADDSGLPNDRFFAVRPEGSVSTLKIQRTERGDSAVYLCASSARGNDGYTFGSGTRLTVV.

V usage is TRBV28 and J usage is TRBJ2-7; the match to TRBD1 covers 7 bases. From germline, CDR1 is MDHEN and CDR2 SYDVKM. The ends lost 10 bases at V and 1 base at J; junction bases unmatched: 10. The CDR3 loop spans 14 amino acids. CDR3 sequence (DNA): TGTGCCACCGAGTCCGGGACAGTGTCCTACGAGCAGTACTTC. Residues: CATESGTVSYEQYF.

V gene TRBV10-1 combines with J gene TRBJ2-5, with 8 bases matching TRBD1. Near its end, the DNA agrees better with TRBJ2-7, so the J call may be wrong. Germline assignment: CDR1 WNHNN and CDR2 SYGVQD (reference sequence). This CDR3 is 15 amino acids long. This CDR3 is CASTHNRTGIYEQYF. CDR3 DNA: TGCGCCAGCACCCACAACAGGACAGGGATCTACGAGCAGTACTTC.

The chain couples TRBV14 to TRBJ2-2; maybe TRBD2 (5 bases). Per germline, CDR1 SGHDN and CDR2 FVKESK. This CDR3 has 15 residues. The V end lost 0 bases, the J end lost 4 bases, and 9 bases lay between the germline ends. The CDR3: CASSQEILATGELFF. The CDR3 nucleotides are TGTGCCAGCAGCCAAGAGATCCTAGCCACCGGGGAGCTGTTTTTT.

The genes are TRBV4-1 and TRBJ2-3; D is unclear. CDR1 is MGHRA, CDR2 YSYEKL, per germline. V gave up 1 base and J gave up 6 bases, with 14 bases separating them. The CDR3 loop spans 15 amino acids. DNA of the CDR3: TGCGCCAGCAGCCAAGTGAACCAGGCGCCGGATACGCAGTATTTT. This translates into CASSQVNQAPDTQYF.

The gene calls are TRBV11-2 and TRBJ1-1; TRBD1 matches at 7 bases. CDR1 and CDR2 from the germline V gene are SGHAT and FQNNGV. V shed 3 bases and J 5 bases; nucleotides not matched to a gene: 3. The CDR3 runs 13 residues. The CDR3 protein is CASSFQGETEAFF. The CDR3 bases are TGTGCCAGCAGCTTCCAGGGGGAGACTGAAGCTTTCTTT.